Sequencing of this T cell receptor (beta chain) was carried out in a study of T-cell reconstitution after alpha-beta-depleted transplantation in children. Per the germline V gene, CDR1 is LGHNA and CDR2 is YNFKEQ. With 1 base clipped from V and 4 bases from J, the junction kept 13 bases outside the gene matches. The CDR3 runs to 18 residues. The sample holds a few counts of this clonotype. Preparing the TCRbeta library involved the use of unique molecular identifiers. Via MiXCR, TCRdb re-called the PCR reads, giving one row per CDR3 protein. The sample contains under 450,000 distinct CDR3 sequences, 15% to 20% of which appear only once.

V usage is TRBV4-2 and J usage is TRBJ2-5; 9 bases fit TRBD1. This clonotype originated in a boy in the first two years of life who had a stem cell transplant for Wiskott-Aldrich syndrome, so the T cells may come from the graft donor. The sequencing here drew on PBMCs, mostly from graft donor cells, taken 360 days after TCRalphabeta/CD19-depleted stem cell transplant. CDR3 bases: TGTGCCAGCAGCCAAGTACCCAACTCCGGGACAGGGAGAGAGACCCAGTACTTC. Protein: CASSQVPNSGTGRETQYF.